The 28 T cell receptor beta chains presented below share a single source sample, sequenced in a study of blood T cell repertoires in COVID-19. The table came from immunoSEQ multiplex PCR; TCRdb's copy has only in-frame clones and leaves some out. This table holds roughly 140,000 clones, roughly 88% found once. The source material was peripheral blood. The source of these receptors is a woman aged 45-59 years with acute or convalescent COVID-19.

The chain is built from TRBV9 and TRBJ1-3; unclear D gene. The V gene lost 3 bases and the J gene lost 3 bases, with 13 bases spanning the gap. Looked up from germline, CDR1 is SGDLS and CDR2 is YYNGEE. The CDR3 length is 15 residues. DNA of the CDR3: TGTGCCAGCAGCGACAGTGGGCCGGATGGAAACACCATATATTTT. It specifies CASSDSGPDGNTIYF.

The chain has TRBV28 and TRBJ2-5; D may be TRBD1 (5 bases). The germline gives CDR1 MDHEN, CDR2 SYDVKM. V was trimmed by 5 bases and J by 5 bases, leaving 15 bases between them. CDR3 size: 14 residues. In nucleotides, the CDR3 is TGTGCCAGCAGTGAGACAGCCTTTTGGGAGACCCAGTACTTC. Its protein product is CASSETAFWETQYF.

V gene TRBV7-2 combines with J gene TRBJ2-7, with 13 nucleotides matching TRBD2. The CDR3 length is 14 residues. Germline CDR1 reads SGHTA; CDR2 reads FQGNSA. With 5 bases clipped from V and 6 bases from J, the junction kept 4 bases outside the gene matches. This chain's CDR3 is CASSPGLAGFEQYF. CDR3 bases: TGTGCCAGCAGCCCGGGACTAGCGGGATTCGAGCAGTACTTC.

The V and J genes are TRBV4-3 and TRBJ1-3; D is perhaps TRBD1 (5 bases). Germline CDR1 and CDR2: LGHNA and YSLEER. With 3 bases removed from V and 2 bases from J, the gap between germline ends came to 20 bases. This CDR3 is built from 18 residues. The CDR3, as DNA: TGCGCCAGCAGCCAGGACAACTTCTCGGGTGTTACTGGAAACACCATATATTTT. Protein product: CASSQDNFSGVTGNTIYF.

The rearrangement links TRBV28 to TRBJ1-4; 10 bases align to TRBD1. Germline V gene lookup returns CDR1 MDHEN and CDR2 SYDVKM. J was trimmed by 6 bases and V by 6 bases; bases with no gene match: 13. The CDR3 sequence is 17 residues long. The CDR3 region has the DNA TGTGCCAGCAGCTCCGGGACAGGGGCAAAACGAGATGAAAAACTGTTTTTT. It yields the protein CASSSGTGAKRDEKLFF. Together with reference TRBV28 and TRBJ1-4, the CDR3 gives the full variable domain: DVKVTQSSRYLVKRTGEKVFLECVQDMDHENMFWYRQDPGLGLRLIYFSYDVKMKEKGDIPEGYSVSREKKERFSLILESASTNQTSMYLCASSSGTGAKRDEKLFFGSGTQLSVL.

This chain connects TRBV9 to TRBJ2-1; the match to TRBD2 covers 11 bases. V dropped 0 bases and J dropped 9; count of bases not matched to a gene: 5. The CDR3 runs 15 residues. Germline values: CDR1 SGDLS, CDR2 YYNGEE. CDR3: CASSVELAGVREQFF. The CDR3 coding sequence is TGTGCCAGCAGCGTAGAACTAGCGGGAGTTCGTGAGCAGTTCTTC.

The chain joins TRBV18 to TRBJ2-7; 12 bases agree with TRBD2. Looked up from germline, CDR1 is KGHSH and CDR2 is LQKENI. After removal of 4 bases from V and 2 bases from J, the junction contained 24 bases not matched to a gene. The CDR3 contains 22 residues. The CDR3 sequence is CASSLGRSRGGLAGRPPYEQYF. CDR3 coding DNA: TGTGCCAGCTCACTAGGGCGATCTCGGGGCGGACTAGCGGGACGACCGCCCTACGAGCAGTACTTC. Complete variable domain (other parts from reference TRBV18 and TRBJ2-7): NAGVMQNPRHLVRRRGQEARLRCSPMKGHSHVYWYRQLPEEGLKFMVYLQKENIIDESGMPKERFSAEFPKEGPSILRIQQVVRGDSAAYFCASSLGRSRGGLAGRPPYEQYFGPGTRLTVT.

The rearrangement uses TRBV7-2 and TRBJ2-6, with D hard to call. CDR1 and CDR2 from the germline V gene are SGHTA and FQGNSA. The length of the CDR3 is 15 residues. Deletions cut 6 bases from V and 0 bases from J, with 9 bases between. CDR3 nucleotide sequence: TGTGCCAGCAGTCCCTTGAGCTCTGGGGCCAACGTCCTGACTTTC. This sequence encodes CASSPLSSGANVLTF.

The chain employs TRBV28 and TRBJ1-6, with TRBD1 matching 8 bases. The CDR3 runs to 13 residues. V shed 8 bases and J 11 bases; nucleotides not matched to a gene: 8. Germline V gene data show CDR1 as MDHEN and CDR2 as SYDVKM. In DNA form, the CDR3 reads TGTGCCAGCCTAGGACAGGGAACCGCACCCCTCCACTTT. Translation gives CASLGQGTAPLHF. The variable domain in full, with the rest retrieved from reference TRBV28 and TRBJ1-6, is DVKVTQSSRYLVKRTGEKVFLECVQDMDHENMFWYRQDPGLGLRLIYFSYDVKMKEKGDIPEGYSVSREKKERFSLILESASTNQTSMYLCASLGQGTAPLHFGNGTRLTVT.

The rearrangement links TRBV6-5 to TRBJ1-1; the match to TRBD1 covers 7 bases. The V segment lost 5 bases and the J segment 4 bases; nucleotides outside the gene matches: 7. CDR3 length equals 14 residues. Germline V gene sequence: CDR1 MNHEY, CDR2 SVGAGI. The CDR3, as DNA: TGTGCCAGCAGTCGCGACAGGGAACCCACTGAAGCTTTCTTT. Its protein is CASSRDREPTEAFF.

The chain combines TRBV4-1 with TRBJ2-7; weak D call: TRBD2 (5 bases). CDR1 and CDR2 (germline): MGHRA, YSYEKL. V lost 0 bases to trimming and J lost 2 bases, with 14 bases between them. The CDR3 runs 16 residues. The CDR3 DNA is TGCGCCAGCAGCCAAGAAGGTCGGCCGAGGGCCTACGAGCAGTACTTC. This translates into CASSQEGRPRAYEQYF.

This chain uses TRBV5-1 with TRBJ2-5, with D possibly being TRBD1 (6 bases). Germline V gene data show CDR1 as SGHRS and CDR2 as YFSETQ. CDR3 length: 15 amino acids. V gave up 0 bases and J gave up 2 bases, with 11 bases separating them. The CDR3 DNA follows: TGCGCCAGCAGCTTGGCCGGGACATCGCAAGAGACCCAGTACTTC. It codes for CASSLAGTSQETQYF.

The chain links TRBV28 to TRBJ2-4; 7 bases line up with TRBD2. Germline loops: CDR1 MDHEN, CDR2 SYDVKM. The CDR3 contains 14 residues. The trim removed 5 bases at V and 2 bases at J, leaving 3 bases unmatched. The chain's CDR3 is CASSLADSKNIQYF. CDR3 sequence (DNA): TGTGCCAGCAGTCTAGCGGATTCCAAAAACATTCAGTACTTC.

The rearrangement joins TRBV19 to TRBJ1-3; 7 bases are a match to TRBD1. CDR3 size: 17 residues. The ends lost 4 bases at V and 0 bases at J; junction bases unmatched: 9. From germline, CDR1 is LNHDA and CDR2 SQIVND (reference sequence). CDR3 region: CASSRGDRLLSGNTIYF. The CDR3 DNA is TGTGCCAGTAGTAGGGGGGACAGATTACTCTCTGGAAACACCATATATTTT.

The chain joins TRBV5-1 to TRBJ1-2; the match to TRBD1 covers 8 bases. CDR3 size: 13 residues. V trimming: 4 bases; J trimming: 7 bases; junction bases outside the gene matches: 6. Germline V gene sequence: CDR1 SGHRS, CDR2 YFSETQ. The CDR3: CASSDQGAGGYTF. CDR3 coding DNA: TGCGCCAGCAGCGACCAGGGGGCCGGTGGCTACACCTTC.

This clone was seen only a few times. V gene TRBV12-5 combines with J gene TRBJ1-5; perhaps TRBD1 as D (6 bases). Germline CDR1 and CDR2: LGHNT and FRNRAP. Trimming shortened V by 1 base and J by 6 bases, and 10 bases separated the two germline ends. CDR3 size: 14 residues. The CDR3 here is CASGLAGVPQPQHF. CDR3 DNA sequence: TGTGCTAGTGGTTTGGCAGGGGTTCCTCAGCCCCAGCATTTT.

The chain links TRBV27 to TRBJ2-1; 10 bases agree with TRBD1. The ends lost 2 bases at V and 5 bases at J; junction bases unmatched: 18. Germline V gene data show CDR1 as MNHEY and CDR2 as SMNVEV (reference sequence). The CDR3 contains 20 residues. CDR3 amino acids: CASSLVSPGQGFLGDNEQFF. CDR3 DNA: TGTGCCAGCAGTTTAGTCTCCCCGGGACAGGGGTTCCTCGGGGACAATGAGCAGTTCTTC.

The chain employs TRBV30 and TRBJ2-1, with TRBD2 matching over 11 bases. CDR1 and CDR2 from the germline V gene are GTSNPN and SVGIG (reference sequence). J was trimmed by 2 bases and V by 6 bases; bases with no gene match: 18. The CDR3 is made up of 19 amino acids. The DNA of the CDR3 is TGTGCCTGTCTCCCACTAGCGGGAGACTCGGCCGCCCCCTACAATGAGCAGTTCTTC. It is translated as CACLPLAGDSAAPYNEQFF.

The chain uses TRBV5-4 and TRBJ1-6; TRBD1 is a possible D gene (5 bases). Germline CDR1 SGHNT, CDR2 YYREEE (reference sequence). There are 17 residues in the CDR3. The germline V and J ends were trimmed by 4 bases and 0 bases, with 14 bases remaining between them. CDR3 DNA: TGTGCCAGCAGCGAGGGACTTGTTTACTCCTATAATTCACCCCTCCACTTT. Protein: CASSEGLVYSYNSPLHF.

CDR3 DNA: TGTGCCAGCAGCCCCGGAGGGGGCAATGAAAAACTGTTTTTT. It is translated as CASSPGGGNEKLFF. V is TRBV2 and J is TRBJ1-4; TRBD1 aligns across 7 bases. This CDR3 is 14 amino acids long. Germline V gene data show CDR1 as SNHLY and CDR2 as FYNNEI. J lost 5 bases, V lost 6 bases, and 6 bases had no gene match.

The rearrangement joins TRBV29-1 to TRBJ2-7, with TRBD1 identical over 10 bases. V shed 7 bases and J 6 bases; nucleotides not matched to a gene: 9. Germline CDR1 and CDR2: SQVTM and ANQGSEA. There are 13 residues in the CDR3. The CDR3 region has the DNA TGCAGCGCGGAGAGACAGGGGGCCAGCGAGCAGTACTTC. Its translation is CSAERQGASEQYF.

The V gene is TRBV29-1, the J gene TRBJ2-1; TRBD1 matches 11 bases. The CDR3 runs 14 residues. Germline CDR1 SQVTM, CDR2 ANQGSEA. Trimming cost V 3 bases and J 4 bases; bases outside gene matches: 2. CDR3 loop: CSVDRDRGYNEQFF. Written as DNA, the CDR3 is TGCAGCGTTGACCGGGACAGGGGGTACAATGAGCAGTTCTTC.

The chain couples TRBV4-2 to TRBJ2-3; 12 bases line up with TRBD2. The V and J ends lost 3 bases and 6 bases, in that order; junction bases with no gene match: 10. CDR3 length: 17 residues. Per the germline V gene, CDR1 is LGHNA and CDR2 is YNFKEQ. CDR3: CASSQAPGLAGGDTQYF. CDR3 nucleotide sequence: TGTGCCAGCAGCCAGGCACCGGGACTAGCGGGCGGGGATACGCAGTATTTT.

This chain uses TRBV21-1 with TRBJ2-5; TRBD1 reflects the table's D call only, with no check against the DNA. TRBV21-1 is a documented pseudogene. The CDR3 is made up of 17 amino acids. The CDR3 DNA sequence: TGTGCCAGCAGCAAAGCGAGGGACAGGCCTTACCAAGAGACCCAGTACTTC. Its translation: CASSKARDRPYQETQYF.

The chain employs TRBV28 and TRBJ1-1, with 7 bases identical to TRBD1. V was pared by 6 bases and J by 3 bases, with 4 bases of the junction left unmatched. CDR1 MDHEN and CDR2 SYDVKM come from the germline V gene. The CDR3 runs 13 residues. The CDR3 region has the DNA TGTGCCAGCAGACAACAGGGGTACACTGAAGCTTTCTTT. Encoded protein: CASRQQGYTEAFF. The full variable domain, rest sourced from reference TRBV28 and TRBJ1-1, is DVKVTQSSRYLVKRTGEKVFLECVQDMDHENMFWYRQDPGLGLRLIYFSYDVKMKEKGDIPEGYSVSREKKERFSLILESASTNQTSMYLCASRQQGYTEAFFGQGTRLTVV.

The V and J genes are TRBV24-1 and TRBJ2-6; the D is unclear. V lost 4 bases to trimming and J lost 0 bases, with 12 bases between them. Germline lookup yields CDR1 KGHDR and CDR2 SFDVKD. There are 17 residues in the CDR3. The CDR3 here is CATSEPTANSGANVLTF. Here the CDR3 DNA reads TGTGCCACCAGTGAGCCTACAGCCAACTCTGGGGCCAACGTCCTGACTTTC.

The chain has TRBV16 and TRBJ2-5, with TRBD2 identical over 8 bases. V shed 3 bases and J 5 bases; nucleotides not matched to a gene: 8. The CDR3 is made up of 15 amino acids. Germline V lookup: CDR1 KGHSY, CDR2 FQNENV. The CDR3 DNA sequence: TGTGCCAGCAGCCAGTCCAGCGGGGGAGACGAGACCCAGTACTTC. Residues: CASSQSSGGDETQYF.

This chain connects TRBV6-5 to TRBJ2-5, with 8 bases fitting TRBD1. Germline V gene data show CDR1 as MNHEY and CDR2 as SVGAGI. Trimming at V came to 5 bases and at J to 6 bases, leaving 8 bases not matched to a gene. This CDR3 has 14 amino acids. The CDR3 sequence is CASSQQGVPKTQYF. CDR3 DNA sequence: TGTGCCAGCAGTCAACAGGGGGTTCCTAAGACCCAGTACTTC.